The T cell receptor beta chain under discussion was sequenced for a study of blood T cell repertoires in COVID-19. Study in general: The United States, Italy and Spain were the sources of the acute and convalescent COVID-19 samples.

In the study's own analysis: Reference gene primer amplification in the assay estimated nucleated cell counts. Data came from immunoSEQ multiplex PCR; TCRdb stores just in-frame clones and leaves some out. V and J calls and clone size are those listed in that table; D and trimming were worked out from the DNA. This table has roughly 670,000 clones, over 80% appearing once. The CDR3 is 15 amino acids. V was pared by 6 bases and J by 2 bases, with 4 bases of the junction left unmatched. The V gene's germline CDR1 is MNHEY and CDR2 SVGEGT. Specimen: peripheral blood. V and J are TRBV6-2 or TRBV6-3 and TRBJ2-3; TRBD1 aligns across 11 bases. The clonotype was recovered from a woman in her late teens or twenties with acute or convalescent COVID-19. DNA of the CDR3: TGTGCCAGCAGCCGGACAGGGGGCTTCACAGATACGCAGTATTTT. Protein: CASSRTGGFTDTQYF.